Listed below are T cell receptor beta chains from one sample, sequenced in a study of cytomegalovirus exposure and HLA in healthy donors. The method was immunoSEQ multiplex PCR; TCRdb's version includes in-frame clones alone and lacks a portion of them. Of approximately 220,000 clones in the sample, roughly 80% are singletons; the top ten hold approximately 2.8%. Sequencing was done on a sample of PBMCs. The receptors here all came from a man aged 25 to 40 in good health and CMV-seronegative. Both conserved end residues are part of each CDR3. The D gene is left open where the match is weak. Part of the rows lack a size; the others show once, few, many or a class for expanded clones.

D | J | V | size | length | DNA | CDR3
TRBD1 | TRBJ1-2 | TRBV11-2 | NA | 14 | TGTGCCAGCAGCTCAGACAGGGATTCCTATGGCTACACCTTC | CASSSDRDSYGYTF
NA | TRBJ2-6 | TRBV6-5 | NA | 13 | TGTGCCAGCACCCCGACAGGGGCCAACGTCCTGACTTTC | CASTPTGANVLTF
TRBD2 | TRBJ2-1 | TRBV6-6 | NA | 14 | TGTGCCAGTCAATCGGGGGGGCCCTACAATGAGCAGTTCTTC | CASQSGGPYNEQFF
NA | TRBJ1-5 | TRBV6-1 | NA | 15 | TGTGCCAGCAGTGAAGACAGGTGGGGCAATCAGCCCCAGCATTTT | CASSEDRWGNQPQHF
NA | TRBJ1-1 | TRBV7-3 | NA | 13 | TGTGCCAGCAGCGCAGGTATGAGCACTGAAGCTTTCTTT | CASSAGMSTEAFF
TRBD1 | TRBJ2-1 | TRBV4-2 | NA | 15 | TGTGCCAGCAGCGATCGACAGGGGGACTACAATGAGCAGTTCTTC | CASSDRQGDYNEQFF
TRBD1 | TRBJ2-7 | TRBV5-1 | NA | 14 | TGCGCCAGCAGCACGGGACAGGTGGCCTACGAGCAGTACTTC | CASSTGQVAYEQYF
TRBD1 | TRBJ2-2 | TRBV19 | once | 15 | TGTGCCAGTAGTATAGTCGGAACAGGGGCCGGGGAGCTGTTTTTT | CASSIVGTGAGELFF
TRBD1 | TRBJ2-1 | TRBV5-6 | NA | 15 | TGTGCCAGCAGACGAGACAGGGCGAGCTACAATGAGCAGTTCTTC | CASRRDRASYNEQFF
NA | TRBJ2-5 | TRBV27 | NA | 16 | TGTGCCAGCAGTTTACTGGGGGCTAGCGGCCAAGAGACCCAGTACTTC | CASSLLGASGQETQYF
TRBD2 | TRBJ2-7 | TRBV7-6 | NA | 16 | TGTGCCAGCAGCTCGGGGACTAGCCCCGTTTCCTACGAGCAGTACTTC | CASSSGTSPVSYEQYF
NA | TRBJ1-5 | TRBV19 | NA | 14 | TGTGCCAGTAGTCGCCGGGGAAGCAATCAGCCCCAGCATTTT | CASSRRGSNQPQHF
TRBD1 | TRBJ2-5 | TRBV4-2 | NA | 16 | TGTGCCAGCAGCCAACTCCCGGACAGGGGGCCTGAGACCCAGTACTTC | CASSQLPDRGPETQYF
TRBD2 | TRBJ2-3 | TRBV7-9 | NA | 13 | TGTGCCAGCAGAGGGACTAGTGGGGATACGCAGTATTTT | CASRGTSGDTQYF
TRBD1 | TRBJ1-4 | TRBV11-2 | NA | 15 | TGTGCCAGCCGACTAATGGGACAGTTAAATGAAAAACTGTTTTTT | CASRLMGQLNEKLFF
NA | TRBJ2-1 | TRBV25-1 | NA | 10 | TGTGCCAGCAGTGCGGGGGAACAGTTCTTC | CASSAGEQFF
NA | TRBJ1-6 | TRBV2 | NA | 15 | TGTGCCAGCAGTCGCTCTATCACAGGGAATTCACCCCTCCACTTT | CASSRSITGNSPLHF
TRBD1 | TRBJ1-1 | TRBV7-8 | NA | 12 | TGTGCCGTTCCAACAGGGGCCACTGAAGCTTTCTTT | CAVPTGATEAFF
TRBD1 | TRBJ2-1 | TRBV27 | NA | 14 | TGTGCCAGCAGTTTAGGACAGGGGAGGGATGAGCAGTTCTTC | CASSLGQGRDEQFF
TRBD2 | TRBJ2-5 | TRBV6-6 | NA | 13 | TGTGCCAGCAGTTGGGGAGGGTCGGAGACCCAGTACTTC | CASSWGGSETQYF
NA | TRBJ1-1 | TRBV5-1 | NA | 16 | TGCGCCAGCAGCTTTACTACAGGGCAAAAGAACACTGAAGCTTTCTTT | CASSFTTGQKNTEAFF
NA | TRBJ2-4 | TRBV6-5 | NA | 11 | TGTGCCAGCAAGGGGACAATGGATCAGTACTTC | CASKGTMDQYF
NA | TRBJ1-6 | TRBV19 | few | 13 | TGTGCCAGTACGGGGAAGTCGGGATCACCCCTCCACTTT | CASTGKSGSPLHF
TRBD1 | TRBJ1-1 | TRBV28 | NA | 12 | TGTGCCAGCAGTCGACAGGGGGCGGTAGCTTTCTTT | CASSRQGAVAFF
NA | TRBJ2-7 | TRBV5-1 | NA | 11 | TGCGCCAGCAGCCCAGGGAACGAGCAGTACTTC | CASSPGNEQYF
NA | TRBJ1-2 | TRBV28 | NA | 12 | TGTGCCAGCAGTCCTCCAGGGTTAGGCTACACCTTC | CASSPPGLGYTF
TRBD1 | TRBJ1-1 | TRBV6-4 | NA | 14 | TGTGCCAGCAGTCCGACAGGGGAGAACACTGAAGCTTTCTTT | CASSPTGENTEAFF
NA | TRBJ2-3 | TRBV2 | NA | 14 | TGTGCCAGCAGTATGGCCCTCGGCACAGATACGCAGTATTTT | CASSMALGTDTQYF
NA | TRBJ2-7 | TRBV6-6 | NA | 15 | TGTGCCAGCAGTTACCCCGGAGGGTCAACCTACGAGCAGTACTTC | CASSYPGGSTYEQYF
TRBD2 | TRBJ2-3 | TRBV27 | few | 15 | TGTGCCAGCAGTTTGGCGGGGGGGCCCACAGATACGCAGTATTTT | CASSLAGGPTDTQYF
NA | TRBJ2-3 | TRBV5-4 | few | 13 | TGTGCCAGCAGCCCCTTCTCGCGAGATACGCAGTATTTT | CASSPFSRDTQYF
TRBD2 | TRBJ2-4 | TRBV5-4 | NA | 15 | TGTGCCAGCAGCTTCGATTGGCGGGGGGCTAACATTCAGTACTTC | CASSFDWRGANIQYF
TRBD1 | TRBJ2-7 | TRBV15 | once | 14 | TGTGCCACCAGCAGAGGGACAGGATCCTACGAGCAGTACTTC | CATSRGTGSYEQYF
NA | TRBJ2-6 | TRBV10-2 | NA | 17 | TGCGCCATCTTAGGGGGGGGACCTCGCTCTGGGGCCAACGTCCTGACTTTC | CAILGGGPRSGANVLTF
NA | TRBJ2-1 | TRBV5-8 | NA | 14 | TGTGCCAGCAGCCGTGGACAGTTACTCAATGAGCAGTTCTTC | CASSRGQLLNEQFF
NA | TRBJ1-1 | TRBV7-9 | NA | 13 | TGTGCCAGCAGCGCGGGGGGGGCCAATGAAGCTTTCTTT | CASSAGGANEAFF
NA | TRBJ1-2 | TRBV2 | NA | 12 | TGTGCCAGCTCGAGGGCAAACTATGGCTACACCTTC | CASSRANYGYTF